The 15 T cell receptor beta chains in this list originate from one sample, sequenced in a study of cytomegalovirus exposure and HLA in healthy donors. A multiplex PCR was run with 60 Vbeta primers and 13 Jbeta primers. The repertoire was sequenced with immunoSEQ multiplex PCR; TCRdb's copy has only in-frame clones and lacks some. The sample gives about 180,000 clones, over 65% of which show up once; under 2.5% is in the top ten. Material: PBMCs. These receptors were collected from a man in his fifties or sixties in good health and CMV-seronegative.

The chain recombines TRBV28 with TRBJ2-6, with D maybe TRBD1 (6 bases). The CDR3 extends over 16 amino acids. V gave up 11 bases and J gave up 0 bases, with 17 bases separating them. From germline, CDR1 is MDHEN and CDR2 SYDVKM. CDR3 region: CAASIHRASGANVLTF. The CDR3 DNA sequence: TGTGCCGCCTCCATTCACAGGGCCTCTGGGGCCAACGTCCTGACTTTC.

Notes on this clone: The same CDR3 arises from other DNA sequences in this sample as well. This chain connects TRBV5-6 to TRBJ2-7, with 7 bases fitting TRBD1. V shed 2 bases, J shed 4 bases, and the junction held 0 bases outside the gene matches. This CDR3 comprises 12 residues. CDR1 SGHDT and CDR2 YYEEEE come from the germline V gene. The CDR3 region is CASSLQGYEQYF. CDR3 nucleotides: TGTGCCAGCAGCTTACAGGGGTACGAGCAGTACTTC.

Only a few counts were recorded for this clone. The chain recombines TRBV28 with TRBJ2-1; 8 bases map to TRBD2. Germline CDR1 and CDR2: MDHEN and SYDVKM. The length of the CDR3 is 16 residues. Trimming at V came to 6 bases and at J to 5 bases, leaving 12 bases not matched to a gene. The CDR3 loop reads CASSRPGLAGHNEQFF. The CDR3 DNA sequence: TGTGCCAGCAGCCGTCCAGGATTAGCGGGACACAATGAGCAGTTCTTC. The full variable domain, with the rest looked up from reference TRBV28 and TRBJ2-1, is DVKVTQSSRYLVKRTGEKVFLECVQDMDHENMFWYRQDPGLGLRLIYFSYDVKMKEKGDIPEGYSVSREKKERFSLILESASTNQTSMYLCASSRPGLAGHNEQFFGPGTRLTVL.

This chain connects TRBV29-1 to TRBJ2-4; 11 bases fit TRBD2. Germline values: CDR1 SQVTM, CDR2 ANQGSEA. V dropped 7 bases and J dropped 1; count of bases not matched to a gene: 9. The CDR3 runs 16 residues. The CDR3 DNA is TGCAGCGCCCAGAGGTCTAGCGGGGGGGCCAAAAACATTCAGTACTTC. This sequence encodes CSAQRSSGGAKNIQYF.

This rearrangement joins TRBV27 to TRBJ1-1; D is ambiguous. Trimming took off 4 bases at V and 10 bases at J, with 16 bases between the two ends. From germline, CDR1 is MNHEY and CDR2 SMNVEV (reference sequence). This CDR3 spans 13 amino acids. The CDR3 region has the DNA TGTGCCAGCAGTTATACCATCAATGGCCGAGCTTTCTTT. Translation gives CASSYTINGRAFF.

The V call is TRBV9, the J call TRBJ2-7; D gene uncertain. CDR1 and CDR2 (germline): SGDLS, YYNGEE. The CDR3 is 13 amino acids. With 3 bases removed from V and 2 bases from J, the gap between germline ends came to 9 bases. The CDR3 sequence is CASSAGSTYEQYF. Written as DNA, the CDR3 is TGTGCCAGCAGCGCGGGTTCCACCTACGAGCAGTACTTC.

This chain links TRBV4-3 with TRBJ1-4; 9 positions match TRBD1. V lost 2 bases and J lost 4; bases outside the gene matches: 14. CDR3 size: 19 residues. Germline V gene data show CDR1 as LGHNA and CDR2 as YSLEER. The chain's CDR3 is CASSQSRGIQGADNEKLFF. DNA for the CDR3: TGCGCCAGCAGCCAATCCCGGGGAATACAGGGGGCGGATAATGAAAAACTGTTTTTT.

The chain is built from TRBV7-3 and TRBJ2-1; TRBD2 agrees at 15 bases. J lost 7 bases, V lost 4 bases, and 20 bases had no gene match. This CDR3 region has 21 residues. Germline V CDR1 and CDR2: SGHTA, FQGTGA. The CDR3 sequence is CASSSQEGRVGLAGGANEQFF. The CDR3 nucleotides read TGTGCCAGCAGCTCTCAAGAGGGCAGGGTGGGACTAGCGGGAGGCGCAAATGAGCAGTTCTTC.

The V gene is TRBV9, the J gene TRBJ1-4, with 10 positions matching TRBD1. The CDR3 runs to 15 residues. Trimming took 3 bases from V and 6 from J; bases not matched to a gene: 5. CDR1 is SGDLS, CDR2 YYNGEE, per germline. CDR3 sequence (DNA): TGTGCCAGCAGCGAGTCGACAGGGGGCGATGAAAAACTGTTTTTT. This translates into CASSESTGGDEKLFF. Supplemented by reference TRBV9 and TRBJ1-4, the full variable domain reads DSGVTQTPKHLITATGQRVTLRCSPRSGDLSVYWYQQSLDQGLQFLIQYYNGEERAKGNILERFSAQQFPDLHSELNLSSLELGDSALYFCASSESTGGDEKLFFGSGTQLSVL.

This sequence joins TRBV7-8 and TRBJ2-5, with D possibly being TRBD1 (6 bases). Germline V CDR1 and CDR2: SGHVS, FQNEAQ. The V and J ends lost 1 base and 2 bases respectively, with 8 bases between them. The CDR3 runs to 14 residues. CDR3 DNA sequence: TGTGCCAGCAGCTTAGAAGGGGGACAAGAGACCCAGTACTTC. As protein: CASSLEGGQETQYF.

The genes are TRBV7-7 and TRBJ2-5, with TRBD2 matching over 8 bases. Germline CDR1 is SSHAT and CDR2 is FNYEAQ (reference sequence). The CDR3 is 15 amino acids. With 5 bases clipped from V and 4 bases from J, the junction kept 9 bases outside the gene matches. The CDR3 protein is CASSPIGAGGETQYF. In nucleotides, the CDR3 is TGTGCCAGCAGCCCCATCGGGGCGGGAGGAGAGACCCAGTACTTC. The whole variable domain, filled in from reference TRBV7-7 and TRBJ2-5, reads GAGVSQSPRYKVTKRGQDVTLRCDPISSHATLYWYQQALGQGPEFLTYFNYEAQPDKSGLPSDRFSAERPEGSISTLTIQRTEQRDSAMYRCASSPIGAGGETQYFGPGTRLLVL.

This rearrangement joins TRBV5-1 to TRBJ1-6, with 9 bases aligning to TRBD1. The CDR3 runs 15 residues. The germline gives CDR1 SGHRS, CDR2 YFSETQ. V trimming: 0 bases; J trimming: 6 bases; junction bases outside the gene matches: 1. DNA for the CDR3: TGCGCCAGCAGCTTGGGGGGACAGGGTAATTCACCCCTCCACTTT. Translation: CASSLGGQGNSPLHF.

This clone was detected a few times. This chain connects TRBV5-1 to TRBJ1-2, with no clear D. Germline CDR1 reads SGHRS; CDR2 reads YFSETQ. The CDR3 is 14 residues long. The V end was cut by 0 bases, the J end by 8 bases, with 14 bases between. The CDR3 DNA sequence: TGCGCCAGCAGCTTGGCCTTGGATGTCGGGGGCTACACCTTC. Protein product: CASSLALDVGGYTF.

The V and J genes are TRBV11-2 and TRBJ2-5; 8 bases are a match to TRBD2. The ends lost 2 bases at V and 1 base at J; junction bases unmatched: 6. This CDR3 has 16 residues. The V gene's germline CDR1 is SGHAT and CDR2 FQNNGV. Here the CDR3 DNA reads TGTGCCAGCAGCTTACTTCGGGGGGGGACCCAAGAGACCCAGTACTTC. It yields the protein CASSLLRGGTQETQYF.

The rearrangement uses TRBV7-9 and TRBJ2-3; 11 bases agree with TRBD2. Germline CDR1 is SEHNR and CDR2 is FQNEAQ (reference sequence). V lost 0 bases, J lost 1 base, and 3 bases stayed unmatched. The CDR3 is made up of 17 amino acids. The CDR3, as DNA: TGTGCCAGCAGCTTAGCGCAGGGACTAGCGGGCACAGATACGCAGTATTTT. Amino acid sequence: CASSLAQGLAGTDTQYF. Using reference TRBV7-9 and TRBJ2-3 for the parts outside the CDR3, the full variable domain is DTGVSQNPRHKITKRGQNVTFRCDPISEHNRLYWYRQTLGQGPEFLTYFQNEAQLEKSRLLSDRFSAERPKGSFSTLEIQRTEQGDSAMYLCASSLAQGLAGTDTQYFGPGTRLTVL.